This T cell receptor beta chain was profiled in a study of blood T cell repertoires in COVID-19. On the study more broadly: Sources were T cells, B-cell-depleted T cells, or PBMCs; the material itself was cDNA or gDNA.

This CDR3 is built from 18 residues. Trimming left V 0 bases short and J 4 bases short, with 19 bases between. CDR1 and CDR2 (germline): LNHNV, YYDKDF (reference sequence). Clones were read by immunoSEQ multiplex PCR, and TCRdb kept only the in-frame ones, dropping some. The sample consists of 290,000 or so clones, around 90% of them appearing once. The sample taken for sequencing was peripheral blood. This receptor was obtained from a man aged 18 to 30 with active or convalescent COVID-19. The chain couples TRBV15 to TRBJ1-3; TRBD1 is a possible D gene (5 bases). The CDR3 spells CATSRDNGAALRGNTIYF. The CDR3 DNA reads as TGTGCCACCAGCAGAGATAATGGGGCAGCTCTTCGAGGAAACACCATATATTTT.